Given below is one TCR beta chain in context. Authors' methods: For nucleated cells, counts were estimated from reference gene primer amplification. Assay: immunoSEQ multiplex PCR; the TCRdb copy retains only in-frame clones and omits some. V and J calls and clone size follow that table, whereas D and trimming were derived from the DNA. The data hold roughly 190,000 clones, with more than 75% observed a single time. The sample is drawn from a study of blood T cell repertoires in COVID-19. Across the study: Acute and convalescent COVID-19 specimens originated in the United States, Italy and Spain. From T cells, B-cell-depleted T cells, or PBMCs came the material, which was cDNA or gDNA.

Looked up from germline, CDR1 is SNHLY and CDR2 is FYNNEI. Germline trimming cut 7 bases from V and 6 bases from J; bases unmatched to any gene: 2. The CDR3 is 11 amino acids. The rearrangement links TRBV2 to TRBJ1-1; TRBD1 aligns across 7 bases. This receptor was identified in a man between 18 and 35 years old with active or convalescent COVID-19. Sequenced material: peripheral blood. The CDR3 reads CASTQGAEAFF. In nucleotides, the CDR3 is TGTGCCAGCACTCAGGGGGCTGAAGCTTTCTTT.